The entry that follows covers one T cell receptor (beta chain) sequence. The clone's antigen remains unknown. Base-call qualities are not available, and no considerably larger clone is one nucleotide away. The sequencer was an Illumina HiSeq 2500. Quantitative 5'-RACE with molecular barcodes was used to prepare TCR beta libraries. For the original study's pipeline: Disease-linked TCR variants were identified with a new computational method built on a probabilistic model of VDJ rearrangement. TCRdb reprocessing: public reads trimmed at Q25 with fastp, clones called with MiXCR, in-frame beta chains kept. Every CDR3 protein is listed once, alongside the most common genes and DNA of its rows. None of the V and J calls come from the authors' own analysis; TCRdb made them. The sample yields roughly 200,000 distinct CDR3 sequences; approximately 24% were counted once. The ten largest clones capture about 7% of the sample.

The sample is drawn from a study of CD8 T cells in ankylosing spondylitis (dated by TCRdb to the late 2010s). At the level of the whole study: T cell receptor beta repertoires were profiled in healthy donors and ankylosing spondylitis patients so that disease-linked TCR variants could be found. In total, the full study cohort was made up of roughly 110 healthy donors and 25 ankylosing spondylitis patients. Peripheral blood samples were taken, and synovial fluid was additionally collected from ankylosing spondylitis patients.

What the work shows at the level of the full study, not this receptor alone: According to the report, matched synovial fluid samples from ankylosing spondylitis patients were significantly enriched for the disease-linked clones. Blood from ankylosing spondylitis patients appeared to be characterized by a TCR beta motif made up of about 8 highly homologous amino acid variants. Some motif variants had previously been reported in the synovial fluid and blood of reactive arthritis patients, which suggests shared mechanisms of disease initiation. The disease-linked clones had a CD8+ phenotype and were found at relatively low frequencies in peripheral blood.

Germline trimming: 3 bases from V, 5 bases from J; junction bases outside gene matches: 9. The germline V gene (reference sequence) yields DFQATT for CDR1 and SNEGSKA for CDR2. The cysteine opens and the phenylalanine closes a CDR3 of 15 amino acids. Left in the record is the CDR3 DNA by itself, 45 bases read in frame from the first base. The receptor was derived from a male donor with ankylosing spondylitis or in good health (not recorded which). The chain joins TRBV20-1 to TRBJ2-3, and 9 junctional nucleotides match TRBD2. Specimen: blood, either unsorted or a sorted T cell fraction (not recorded which). Read as DNA, the sequence is TGCAGTGCTAGGCCGACTAGCGGCGTAAGAGATACGCAGTATTTT. Its product reads: CSARPTSGVRDTQYF.